Listed below are T cell receptor beta chains from one sample, sequenced in a study of blood T cells in healthy people across ages. TCRdb independently ran MiXCR on the 5' RACE reads; one entry per CDR3 protein. The sample has some 710,000 distinct CDR3 sequences, about 47% seen once; the top ten hold 15% to 20%. The source material was blood. These receptors all stem from a man older than 75 in good health. Both conserved end residues are part of each CDR3. Fields, in order: clone size, V gene, D gene, J gene, CDR3 DNA, CDR3 protein. The D gene is left open where the match is weak. Where a row states a size, it is once, few, many or the class of an expanded clone; other rows omit it.

clone size: -
V gene: TRBV29-1
D gene: TRBD2
J gene: TRBJ2-7
CDR3 DNA: TGCAGCATCCTGGGCGGGAGGCCCCCCTACGAGCAGTACTTC
CDR3 protein: CSILGGRPPYEQYF

clone size: -
V gene: TRBV19
D gene: -
J gene: TRBJ2-1
CDR3 DNA: TGTGCCAGTAGTTCCGGATTGCCCTACGAGCAGTTCTTC
CDR3 protein: CASSSGLPYEQFF

clone size: few
V gene: TRBV28
D gene: TRBD2
J gene: TRBJ2-5
CDR3 DNA: TGTGCCAGCAGTTTAATAGCGGGAGTGGAAGAGACCCAGTACTTC
CDR3 protein: CASSLIAGVEETQYF

clone size: -
V gene: TRBV11-3
D gene: -
J gene: TRBJ2-7
CDR3 DNA: TGTGCCAGCAGCTTAAGGGGTGACTCCTACAATGAGCAGTACTTC
CDR3 protein: CASSLRGDSYNEQYF

clone size: -
V gene: TRBV7-2
D gene: -
J gene: TRBJ1-5
CDR3 DNA: TGTGCCAGCAGCAGGGGGGTGAACAATCAGCCCCAGCATTTT
CDR3 protein: CASSRGVNNQPQHF

clone size: few
V gene: TRBV27
D gene: TRBD2
J gene: TRBJ2-1
CDR3 DNA: TGTGCCAGCAAATTAGGCGGGGAGGGCCGCTACAATGAGCAGTTCTTC
CDR3 protein: CASKLGGEGRYNEQFF

clone size: -
V gene: TRBV7-2
D gene: TRBD1
J gene: TRBJ2-3
CDR3 DNA: TGTGCCAGCAGCTTCCCGACCGGGACAGGGCTCAGAGATACGCAGTATTTT
CDR3 protein: CASSFPTGTGLRDTQYF

clone size: few
V gene: TRBV27
D gene: -
J gene: TRBJ2-1
CDR3 DNA: TGTGCCAGCAGTCCGCTCGGGAAAGTGGAAAGCAATGAGCAGTTCTTC
CDR3 protein: CASSPLGKVESNEQFF

clone size: once
V gene: TRBV20-1
D gene: -
J gene: TRBJ2-5
CDR3 DNA: TGCAGTGCTAGAAGGACAATGTACCAAGAGACCCAGTACTTC
CDR3 protein: CSARRTMYQETQYF

clone size: few
V gene: TRBV14
D gene: -
J gene: TRBJ2-5
CDR3 DNA: TGTGCCAGCAGTTCGCTAGCGATCCAAGAGACCCAGTACTTC
CDR3 protein: CASSSLAIQETQYF

clone size: -
V gene: TRBV20-1
D gene: -
J gene: TRBJ2-3
CDR3 DNA: TGCAGTGCTAGAGGGAATCAACTAGACTCCAACACAGATAAGCAGTATTTT
CDR3 protein: CSARGNQLDSNTDKQYF

clone size: few
V gene: TRBV20-1
D gene: -
J gene: TRBJ2-7
CDR3 DNA: TGCAGTGCAGAAAAGGCCTACGAGCAGTACTTC
CDR3 protein: CSAEKAYEQYF

clone size: few
V gene: TRBV5-1
D gene: -
J gene: TRBJ2-1
CDR3 DNA: TGCGCCAGCAGCTTGGCTCGTTCTTTGGACTCCTACAATGAGCAGTTCTTC
CDR3 protein: CASSLARSLDSYNEQFF

clone size: many
V gene: TRBV7-8
D gene: TRBD2
J gene: TRBJ2-1
CDR3 DNA: TGTGCCAGCAGCTTAGCTAGCGGGAGGGCCCCGAGCTCCTACAATGAGCAGTTCTTC
CDR3 protein: CASSLASGRAPSSYNEQFF

clone size: few
V gene: TRBV12-3/TRBV12-4
D gene: -
J gene: TRBJ2-7
CDR3 DNA: TGTGCCAGCAGTCCCCGGGACACCTTCTCCGAGCAGTACTTC
CDR3 protein: CASSPRDTFSEQYF

clone size: -
V gene: TRBV7-9
D gene: -
J gene: TRBJ1-1
CDR3 DNA: TGTGCCAGCAGCCTCCGGGGGGGTGACACTGAAGCTTTCTTT
CDR3 protein: CASSLRGGDTEAFF

clone size: -
V gene: TRBV29-1
D gene: -
J gene: TRBJ2-1
CDR3 DNA: TGCAGCGTTGAAACAGTCCGTAGGAATGAGCAGTTCTTC
CDR3 protein: CSVETVRRNEQFF

clone size: -
V gene: TRBV5-8
D gene: -
J gene: TRBJ2-3
CDR3 DNA: TGTGCCAGCAGCTTTGATCCGCAGGGAGGTACAGAGACGCAGTATTTT
CDR3 protein: CASSFDPQGGTETQYF

clone size: -
V gene: TRBV5-1
D gene: -
J gene: TRBJ1-2
CDR3 DNA: TGCGCCAGCAGCTTGGAAGTGACGGGTGGCTACACCTTC
CDR3 protein: CASSLEVTGGYTF

clone size: -
V gene: TRBV20-1
D gene: -
J gene: TRBJ2-7
CDR3 DNA: TGCAGTGCTAGAGATCTTGAATCCGGTACCAGCTCCTACGAGCAGTACTTC
CDR3 protein: CSARDLESGTSSYEQYF

clone size: -
V gene: TRBV7-2
D gene: -
J gene: TRBJ2-1
CDR3 DNA: TGTGCCGGCAGATTGAGGGCAGTAACGGATGAGCAGTTCTTC
CDR3 protein: CAGRLRAVTDEQFF

clone size: few
V gene: TRBV7-6
D gene: -
J gene: TRBJ1-1
CDR3 DNA: TGTGCCAGCAGCTTAGACCCGAACACTGAAGCTTTCTTT
CDR3 protein: CASSLDPNTEAFF

clone size: -
V gene: TRBV4-2
D gene: -
J gene: TRBJ2-1
CDR3 DNA: TGTGCCAGCAGCCCAGGGCGGCGGAACTCCTACAATGAGCAGTTCTTC
CDR3 protein: CASSPGRRNSYNEQFF

clone size: few
V gene: TRBV6-1
D gene: -
J gene: TRBJ2-6
CDR3 DNA: TGTGCCAGCAGTGAAAGTCAGGGGGGGGCCAACGTCCTGACTTTC
CDR3 protein: CASSESQGGANVLTF

clone size: -
V gene: TRBV20-1
D gene: -
J gene: TRBJ1-6
CDR3 DNA: TGCAGTGCTAGAGGACAGTATAATTCACCCCTCCACTTT
CDR3 protein: CSARGQYNSPLHF

clone size: few
V gene: TRBV2
D gene: TRBD2
J gene: TRBJ2-3
CDR3 DNA: TGTGCCAGCAGTGAAGAACTAGCGGACCTCACAGATACGCAGTATTTT
CDR3 protein: CASSEELADLTDTQYF

clone size: -
V gene: TRBV25-1
D gene: -
J gene: TRBJ2-1
CDR3 DNA: TGTGCCAGCAGTGGCACGCGGGACTCCGGCTCCTACAATGAGCAGTTCTTC
CDR3 protein: CASSGTRDSGSYNEQFF

clone size: -
V gene: TRBV30
D gene: -
J gene: TRBJ2-7
CDR3 DNA: TGTGCCTGGACCCAACTGGGTGGTTTGAGCGAGCAGTACTTC
CDR3 protein: CAWTQLGGLSEQYF

clone size: -
V gene: TRBV25-1
D gene: -
J gene: TRBJ2-6
CDR3 DNA: TGTGCCAGCAAGGGAGCTGGGGCCAACGTCCTGACTTTC
CDR3 protein: CASKGAGANVLTF

clone size: -
V gene: TRBV5-1
D gene: -
J gene: TRBJ2-1
CDR3 DNA: TGCGCCAGCAGCGGGGGGCTCTTTGGGGGGATGAATGAGCAGTTCTTC
CDR3 protein: CASSGGLFGGMNEQFF

clone size: -
V gene: TRBV2
D gene: -
J gene: TRBJ2-1
CDR3 DNA: TGTGCCAGCAGTGAAATGCGGGGACGGTACAATGAGCAGTTCTTC
CDR3 protein: CASSEMRGRYNEQFF

clone size: once
V gene: TRBV6-5
D gene: -
J gene: TRBJ2-6
CDR3 DNA: TGTGCCAGCAGTTATCCCGACCAGTCTGGGGCCAACGTCCTGACTTTC
CDR3 protein: CASSYPDQSGANVLTF

clone size: once
V gene: TRBV4-3
D gene: TRBD1
J gene: TRBJ1-6
CDR3 DNA: TGCGCCAGCAGCCAAGAGAGACAGGACAGGGTCGGATCACCCCTCCACTTT
CDR3 protein: CASSQERQDRVGSPLHF